The 17 T cell receptor beta chains listed next were all sequenced from one sample in a study of cytomegalovirus exposure and HLA in healthy donors. Primers for the PCR totalled 60 Vbeta and 13 Jbeta. Only in-frame clones appear in the TCRdb table, and some are missing; sequencing was by immunoSEQ multiplex PCR. The data contain 140,000 or so clones, around four fifths of them singletons. Sequences were obtained from PBMCs. These receptor sequences come from a boy between 2 and 10 years old in good health and CMV-seronegative.

The chain employs TRBV10-2 and TRBJ1-6; maybe TRBD1 (5 bases). Per the germline V gene, CDR1 is WSHSY and CDR2 is SAAADI. Trimming pared 7 bases from V and 7 bases from J, leaving 23 bases between. The CDR3 contains 17 residues. Here the CDR3 reads CASTPVGGVVGNSPLHF. The DNA for the CDR3 is TGCGCCAGCACCCCGGTGGGGGGTGTGGTCGGGAATTCACCCCTCCACTTT.

The chain employs TRBV5-4 and TRBJ2-7; 10 bases are shared with TRBD1. Germline trimming cut 4 bases from V and 6 bases from J; bases unmatched to any gene: 7. The CDR3 runs 14 residues. Per the germline V gene, CDR1 is SGHNT and CDR2 is YYREEE (reference sequence). In DNA form, the CDR3 reads TGTGCCAGCAGCCTCGACAGGGGGCTAGGCGAGCAGTACTTC. Translated, it gives CASSLDRGLGEQYF.

The chain combines TRBV27 with TRBJ2-7; a possible D gene is TRBD1 (5 bases). Germline CDR1 and CDR2: MNHEY and SMNVEV (reference sequence). CDR3 length: 15 residues. Deletions cut 2 bases from V and 9 bases from J, with 20 bases between. The CDR3: CASSLDFGAGRVQYF. DNA for the CDR3: TGTGCCAGCAGTTTAGATTTTGGGGCAGGGCGTGTGCAGTACTTC.

This chain links TRBV6-1 with TRBJ2-1, with a tentative D call TRBD2 (5 bases). Per germline, CDR1 MNHNS and CDR2 SASEGT. Trimming removed 2 bases at V and 6 bases at J, with 17 bases between. This CDR3 has 16 residues. The DNA for the CDR3 is TGTGCCAGCAGTGAATGGCGGTCGGAGCGGCTCAATGAGCAGTTCTTC. It codes for CASSEWRSERLNEQFF.

The V and J genes are TRBV5-1 and TRBJ2-3; TRBD2 aligns across 7 bases. Germline lookup yields CDR1 SGHRS and CDR2 YFSETQ. The CDR3 loop spans 17 amino acids. V trimming: 4 bases; J trimming: 0 bases; junction bases outside the gene matches: 11. CDR3 sequence: CASSRLPSGMSTDTQYF. DNA of the CDR3: TGCGCCAGCAGCCGACTACCTAGCGGCATGAGCACAGATACGCAGTATTTT. Together with reference TRBV5-1 and TRBJ2-3, the CDR3 gives the full variable domain: KAGVTQTPRYLIKTRGQQVTLSCSPISGHRSVSWYQQTPGQGLQFLFEYFSETQRNKGNFPGRFSGRQFSNSRSEMNVSTLELGDSALYLCASSRLPSGMSTDTQYFGPGTRLTVL.

Only a few counts were recorded for this clone. V usage is TRBV4-3 and J usage is TRBJ1-1; D is ambiguous. V was clipped by 0 bases and J by 10 bases, with 9 bases between them. Germline assignment: CDR1 LGHNA and CDR2 YSLEER. This CDR3 region has 12 residues. The CDR3 is CASSQDRSGAFF. Here the CDR3 DNA reads TGCGCCAGCAGCCAAGATCGGTCCGGAGCTTTCTTT.

The chain employs TRBV28 and TRBJ2-3; the match to TRBD2 covers 13 bases. The CDR3 has 18 residues. Germline V gene sequence: CDR1 MDHEN, CDR2 SYDVKM. The V segment lost 5 bases and the J segment 0 bases; nucleotides outside the gene matches: 8. The CDR3 spells CASSQLAGGGLSTDTQYF. Written as DNA, the CDR3 is TGTGCCAGCAGTCAACTAGCGGGGGGGGGTTTGAGCACAGATACGCAGTATTTT.

V is TRBV28 and J is TRBJ1-6; TRBD1 is a possible D gene (6 bases). The CDR3 consists of 15 residues. In germline, CDR1 is MDHEN, CDR2 SYDVKM. V was shortened by 10 bases and J by 2 bases, with 15 bases between the two germline ends. For the CDR3, the DNA is TGTGCCATCCCTTCGCAGGGGCCCTATAATTCACCCCTCCACTTT. This translates into CAIPSQGPYNSPLHF.

J is TRBJ2-1 and V is TRBV25-1; D is possibly TRBD1 (6 bases). CDR1 is MGHDK and CDR2 is SYGVNS in the germline V gene. Trimming removed 5 bases at V and 4 bases at J, with 15 bases between. This CDR3 has 15 residues. CDR3 coding DNA: TGTGCCAGCAGTACCCAAAAAAGGGGGTACAATGAGCAGTTCTTC. Its protein product is CASSTQKRGYNEQFF.

The gene calls are TRBV4-3 and TRBJ2-2, with 7 bases fitting TRBD2. Trimming at V came to 1 base and at J to 4 bases, leaving 6 bases not matched to a gene. Germline values: CDR1 LGHNA, CDR2 YSLEER. This CDR3 has 16 amino acids. The CDR3, as DNA: TGCGCCAGCAGCCAAGGTACTAGCGAGCGCACCGGGGAGCTGTTTTTT. It yields the protein CASSQGTSERTGELFF.

The table lists this clone with a count of one. The V gene is TRBV19, the J gene TRBJ1-5, with TRBD1 matching over 9 bases. The CDR3 consists of 15 residues. After removal of 8 bases from V and 5 bases from J, the junction contained 10 bases not matched to a gene. Per germline, CDR1 LNHDA and CDR2 SQIVND (reference sequence). CDR3 DNA sequence: TGTGCCAGTTGGGGCACAGGGGGCGTTCATCAGCCCCAGCATTTT. This sequence encodes CASWGTGGVHQPQHF.

This chain uses TRBV14 with TRBJ1-5, with D perhaps matching TRBD1 (5 bases). V was pared by 2 bases and J by 6 bases, with 14 bases between. Germline assignment: CDR1 SGHDN and CDR2 FVKESK. The CDR3 covers 15 residues. CDR3 protein: CASSQFEQVFQPQHF. The CDR3 nucleotides are TGTGCCAGCAGCCAATTCGAACAGGTTTTTCAGCCCCAGCATTTT.

This sequence joins TRBV30 and TRBJ1-5, with D tentatively TRBD1 (6 bases). Trimming stripped 2 bases from V and 2 bases from J, with 7 bases between. Germline CDR1 is GTSNPN and CDR2 is SVGIG (reference sequence). CDR3 length: 13 amino acids. The CDR3 region has the DNA TGTGCCTGGAGTTCAGGGGGCAATCAGCCCCAGCATTTT. Protein sequence: CAWSSGGNQPQHF.

This clone was detected once. This chain links TRBV5-6 with TRBJ2-5, with a possible D match to TRBD1 (5 bases). Germline values: CDR1 SGHDT, CDR2 YYEEEE. Deletions cut 1 base from V and 1 base from J, with 14 bases between. The CDR3 has 16 amino acids. The CDR3 sequence: CASSLIYQGFQETQYF. The CDR3 bases are TGTGCCAGCAGCTTGATTTACCAGGGATTCCAAGAGACCCAGTACTTC.

There are many counts of this clone. The chain couples TRBV6-1 to TRBJ2-3; 14 bases fit TRBD2. Per the germline V gene, CDR1 is MNHNS and CDR2 is SASEGT. The V gene end was trimmed by 3 bases and the J gene end by 4 bases; junction bases not matched to a gene: 0. This CDR3 is 15 amino acids long. DNA for the CDR3: TGTGCCAGCAGTGAGGGACTAGCGGGAGCAGATACGCAGTATTTT. This gives the protein CASSEGLAGADTQYF.

This rearrangement joins TRBV9 to TRBJ2-5; TRBD2 matches at 13 bases. The CDR3 consists of 14 residues. Germline CDR1 and CDR2: SGDLS and YYNGEE. The V and J ends lost 4 bases and 11 bases, in that order; junction bases with no gene match: 8. The CDR3 DNA reads TGTGCCAGCAGCTCGCGGACTAGCGGGAGTCCGCAGTACTTC. Translation gives CASSSRTSGSPQYF.

This clone was seen only a few times. CDR3 DNA: TGTGCCAGCAGCTCGGGGGTTTTCATGAACACTGAAGCTTTCTTT. It is translated as CASSSGVFMNTEAFF. V is TRBV7-2 and J is TRBJ1-1, with a possible D match to TRBD1 (5 bases). The germline CDR1 and CDR2 sequences are SGHTA and FQGNSA. CDR3 length equals 15 residues. Trimming left V 4 bases short and J 0 bases short, with 12 bases between. The whole variable domain, filled in from reference TRBV7-2 and TRBJ1-1, reads GAGVSQSPSNKVTEKGKDVELRCDPISGHTALYWYRQSLGQGLEFLIYFQGNSAPDKSGLPSDRFSAERTGGSVSTLTIQRTQQEDSAVYLCASSSGVFMNTEAFFGQGTRLTVV.